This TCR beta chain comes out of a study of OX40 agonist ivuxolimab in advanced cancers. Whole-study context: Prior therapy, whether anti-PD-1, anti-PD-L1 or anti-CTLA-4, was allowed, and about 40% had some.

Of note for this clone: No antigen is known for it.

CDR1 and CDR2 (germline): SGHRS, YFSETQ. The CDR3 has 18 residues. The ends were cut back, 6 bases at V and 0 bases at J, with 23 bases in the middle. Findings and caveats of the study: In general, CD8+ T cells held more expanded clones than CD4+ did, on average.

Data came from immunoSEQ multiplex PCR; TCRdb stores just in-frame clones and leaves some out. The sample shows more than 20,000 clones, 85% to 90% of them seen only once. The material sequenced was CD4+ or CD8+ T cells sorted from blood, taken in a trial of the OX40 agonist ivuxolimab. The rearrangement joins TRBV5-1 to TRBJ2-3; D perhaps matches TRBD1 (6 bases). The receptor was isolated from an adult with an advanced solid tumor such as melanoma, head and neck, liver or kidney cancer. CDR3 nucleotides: TGCGCCAGCAAGGTTCCCGCCGGACAGACCCTTAGCACAGATACGCAGTATTTT. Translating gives CASKVPAGQTLSTDTQYF. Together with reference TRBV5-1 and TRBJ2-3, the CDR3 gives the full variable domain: KAGVTQTPRYLIKTRGQQVTLSCSPISGHRSVSWYQQTPGQGLQFLFEYFSETQRNKGNFPGRFSGRQFSNSRSEMNVSTLELGDSALYLCASKVPAGQTLSTDTQYFGPGTRLTVL.